This TCR beta chain is drawn from a study of radiation and T cells in renal cell carcinoma. In the study overall: Nephrectomy followed 15 Gy stereotactic body radiation by 4 weeks. The study, taken as a whole, reports: Without pretreatment biopsies, baseline tumor clonotype presence was undetermined. From baseline, blood top tumor clonotypes peaked at 2 weeks post-radiation.

Time point reported: baseline pretreatment blood. The treatment here: 15 Gy SBRT to primary tumor, nephrectomy 4 weeks later. Blood was sampled at baseline, 2 weeks and 4 weeks after SBRT. With respect to this clone: Its antigen is still unknown.

Only in-frame clones appear in the TCRdb table, and some are missing; sequencing was by immunoSEQ multiplex PCR. This sample has tens of thousands of clones, with over 75% found just once. The TCR comes from a man aged 60-69 years with renal cell carcinoma. This sample comprised blood, obtained from a patient whose treatment included radiotherapy and nephrectomy.

For the CDR3, the DNA is TGTGCCAGCGTGGGGGAGGGAGGGGGTCAGCCCCAGCATTTT. Protein product: CASVGEGGGQPQHF. This chain links TRBV2 with TRBJ1-5, with TRBD1 as a possible D gene (6 bases). Germline CDR1 reads SNHLY; CDR2 reads FYNNEI. The CDR3 is 14 amino acids. The germline V and J ends were trimmed by 8 bases and 6 bases, with 17 bases remaining between them.